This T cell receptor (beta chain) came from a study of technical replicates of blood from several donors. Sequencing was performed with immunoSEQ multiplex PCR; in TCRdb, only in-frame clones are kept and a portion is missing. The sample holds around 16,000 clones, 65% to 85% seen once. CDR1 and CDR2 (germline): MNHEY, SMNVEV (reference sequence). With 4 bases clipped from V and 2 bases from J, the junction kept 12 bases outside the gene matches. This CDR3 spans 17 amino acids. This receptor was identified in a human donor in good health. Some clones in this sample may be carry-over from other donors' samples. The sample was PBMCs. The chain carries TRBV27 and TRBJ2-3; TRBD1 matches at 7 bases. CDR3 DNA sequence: TGTGCCAGCAGTTACCGGGACAGCCCTGTTTCCACAGATACGCAGTATTTT. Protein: CASSYRDSPVSTDTQYF.